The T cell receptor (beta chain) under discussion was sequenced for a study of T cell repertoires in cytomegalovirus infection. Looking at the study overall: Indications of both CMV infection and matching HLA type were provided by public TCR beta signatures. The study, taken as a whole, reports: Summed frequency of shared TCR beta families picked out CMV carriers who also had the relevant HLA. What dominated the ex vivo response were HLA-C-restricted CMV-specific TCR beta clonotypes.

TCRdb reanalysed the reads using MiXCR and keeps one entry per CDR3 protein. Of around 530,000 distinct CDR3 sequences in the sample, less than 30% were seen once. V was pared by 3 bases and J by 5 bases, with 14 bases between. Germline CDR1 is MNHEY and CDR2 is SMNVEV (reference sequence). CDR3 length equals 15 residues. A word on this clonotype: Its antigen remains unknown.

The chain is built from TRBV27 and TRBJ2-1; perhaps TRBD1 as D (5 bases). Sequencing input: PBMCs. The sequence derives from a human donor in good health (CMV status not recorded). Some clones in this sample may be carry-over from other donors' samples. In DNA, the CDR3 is TGTGCCAGCAGTTTTGTATCCAGGGCCCACAATGAGCAGTTCTTC. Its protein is CASSFVSRAHNEQFF.